The 25 T cell receptor beta chains below all came from one sample that was sequenced in a study of T cells in localized non-small cell lung cancer. Generated by immunoSEQ multiplex PCR, the TCRdb table keeps only in-frame clones and is missing some. The sample contains 30,000 to 45,000 clones, approximately 81% of which appear only once. The sequencing here drew on peripheral blood mononuclear cells, taken before any cancer treatment. These receptors were taken from a male donor aged 60 or over with stage II lung adenocarcinoma.

This rearrangement joins TRBV29-1 to TRBJ1-5; unclear D gene. V was trimmed by 3 bases and J by 3 bases, leaving 9 bases between them. From germline, CDR1 is SQVTM and CDR2 ANQGSEA. The CDR3 loop spans 13 amino acids. The CDR3 spells CSVEDGNNQPQHF. CDR3 in DNA: TGCAGCGTTGAGGACGGGAACAATCAGCCCCAGCATTTT.

The chain links TRBV14 to TRBJ2-7, with D perhaps TRBD1 (5 bases). Trimming shortened V by 0 bases and J by 5 bases, and 14 bases separated the two germline ends. From germline, CDR1 is SGHDN and CDR2 FVKESK. The CDR3 is 15 residues long. CDR3 nucleotides: TGTGCCAGCAGCCAAGAAAGGGGTTCGGGCCACGAGCAGTACTTC. It translates to CASSQERGSGHEQYF.

This chain joins TRBV7-3 and TRBJ1-1; TRBD1 matches at 8 bases. This CDR3 region has 14 residues. The germline V gene has CDR1 SGHTA and CDR2 FQGTGA. Trimming removed 3 bases from V and 5 bases from J; junction bases left unmatched: 5. DNA of the CDR3: TGTGCCAGCAGCTTCACAGGGGGTGGGACTGAAGCTTTCTTT. Protein product: CASSFTGGGTEAFF.

The chain couples TRBV6-1 to TRBJ2-2; the D call may be TRBD1 or TRBD2 (5 bases each). The CDR3 runs to 14 residues. From germline, CDR1 is MNHNS and CDR2 SASEGT. Trimming removed 9 bases from V and 0 bases from J, with 11 bases in between. CDR3 sequence reads: CASTGTPNTGELFF. The CDR3 bases are TGTGCCAGTACCGGGACGCCGAACACCGGGGAGCTGTTTTTT.

V usage is TRBV30 and J usage is TRBJ2-2; D perhaps matches TRBD2 (7 bases). Germline CDR1 reads GTSNPN; CDR2 reads SVGIG (reference sequence). V shed 3 bases and J shed 6 bases, with 17 bases lying between them. The CDR3 is 15 residues long. The CDR3 region is CAWSLGAGASGELFF. CDR3 nucleotides: TGTGCCTGGAGCCTGGGGGCGGGAGCGTCCGGGGAGCTGTTTTTT.

V gene TRBV10-3 combines with J gene TRBJ2-1, with D tentatively TRBD1 (6 bases). CDR3 length equals 13 residues. The V gene's germline CDR1 is ENHRY and CDR2 SYGVKD. Trimming removed 8 bases from V and 9 bases from J, with 17 bases in between. The CDR3 spells CAIRGAGVGEQFF. The CDR3 DNA sequence: TGTGCCATCCGAGGGGCAGGGGTCGGTGAGCAGTTCTTC.

The J gene is TRBJ2-2, the V gene TRBV5-1; 9 bases agree with TRBD2. Germline CDR1 reads SGHRS; CDR2 reads YFSETQ. Unmatched junction bases numbered 7, after V lost 8 bases and J lost 2 bases. This CDR3 has 15 residues. The CDR3 coding sequence is TGCGCCAGTTCGACTAGCGGATTTAACACCGGGGAGCTGTTTTTT. It translates to CASSTSGFNTGELFF.

The chain employs TRBV4-1 and TRBJ1-3, with D unresolved. The V gene lost 1 base and the J gene lost 0 bases, with 10 bases spanning the gap. The CDR3 covers 16 residues. Germline assignment: CDR1 MGHRA and CDR2 YSYEKL. The CDR3 sequence: CASSQAGLRSGNTIYF. As DNA, the CDR3 is TGCGCCAGCAGCCAAGCCGGGCTACGCTCTGGAAACACCATATATTTT.

V and J are TRBV7-9 and TRBJ2-5, with 11 bases lining up with TRBD2. Unmatched junction bases numbered 3, after V lost 2 bases and J lost 4 bases. The CDR3 sequence is 15 residues long. CDR1 and CDR2 (germline): SEHNR, FQNEAQ (reference sequence). CDR3 sequence: CASSLTSGSGETQYF. DNA of the CDR3: TGTGCCAGCAGCTTAACTAGCGGGAGTGGAGAGACCCAGTACTTC. Complete variable domain (other parts from reference TRBV7-9 and TRBJ2-5): DTGVSQNPRHKITKRGQNVTFRCDPISEHNRLYWYRQTLGQGPEFLTYFQNEAQLEKSRLLSDRFSAERPKGSFSTLEIQRTEQGDSAMYLCASSLTSGSGETQYFGPGTRLLVL.

This clone was observed a few times. The chain couples TRBV4-1 to TRBJ1-1; TRBD1 matches 8 bases. This CDR3 has 15 amino acids. J lost 2 bases, V lost 4 bases, and 6 bases had no gene match. The germline V gene encodes CDR1 MGHRA and CDR2 YSYEKL. The CDR3 reads CASSRGQGQNTEAFF. CDR3 DNA: TGCGCCAGCAGCCGCGGACAGGGACAAAACACTGAAGCTTTCTTT.

This clone has just one count. The V gene is TRBV5-4, the J gene TRBJ1-2; the match to TRBD1 covers 11 bases. The V gene end was trimmed by 4 bases and the J gene end by 0 bases; junction bases not matched to a gene: 8. Germline CDR1 and CDR2: SGHNT and YYREEE (reference sequence). This CDR3 contains 17 residues. The CDR3 spells CASSHPGQGGTNYGYTF. In nucleotides, the CDR3 is TGTGCCAGCAGCCATCCGGGACAGGGGGGGACTAACTATGGCTACACCTTC.

This chain links TRBV5-5 with TRBJ1-2; no firm D call. Germline CDR1 reads SGHKS; CDR2 reads YYEKEE (reference sequence). V gave up 0 bases and J gave up 8 bases, with 11 bases separating them. The CDR3 contains 13 residues. The CDR3 reads CASSLDGDRGYTF. The CDR3 nucleotides are TGTGCCAGCAGCTTGGACGGGGATCGGGGCTACACCTTC.

This clone was seen a few times. The chain carries TRBV2 and TRBJ2-7; 7 bases are a match to TRBD2. J was trimmed by 2 bases and V by 4 bases; bases with no gene match: 2. Germline-derived CDR1 and CDR2 are SNHLY and FYNNEI. The CDR3 extends over 13 amino acids. The chain's CDR3 is CASSAGLAYEQYF. Written as DNA, the CDR3 is TGTGCCAGCAGTGCAGGACTAGCCTACGAGCAGTACTTC.

This clone was counted only a few times. This rearrangement joins TRBV19 to TRBJ1-5; no definite D call. From germline, CDR1 is LNHDA and CDR2 SQIVND (reference sequence). Between the trimmed V and J ends, which lost 3 bases and 0 bases, there was a span of 9 bases. The CDR3 spans 15 residues. CDR3 sequence reads: CASSIGKSSNQPQHF. As DNA, the CDR3 is TGTGCCAGTAGTATTGGGAAGAGTAGCAATCAGCCCCAGCATTTT.

In its sample, this clone was seen a few times. V gene TRBV18 combines with J gene TRBJ2-5; D is perhaps TRBD2 (5 bases). Trimming left V 3 bases short and J 4 bases short, with 9 bases between. The CDR3 is 13 amino acids. Germline assignment: CDR1 KGHSH and CDR2 LQKENI. The CDR3, as DNA: TGTGCCAGCTCACCGGCCGCGGGAGAGACCCAGTACTTC. Amino acids: CASSPAAGETQYF.

This chain uses TRBV28 with TRBJ1-2; D perhaps matches TRBD1 (5 bases). Per the germline V gene, CDR1 is MDHEN and CDR2 is SYDVKM. The CDR3 contains 13 residues. V was trimmed by 5 bases and J by 5 bases, leaving 12 bases between them. The CDR3 is CASSPGQGYGYTF. The DNA of the CDR3 is TGTGCCAGCAGTCCGGGTCAGGGATATGGCTACACCTTC.

The chain is built from TRBV5-6 and TRBJ1-2, with 7 bases that match TRBD1. Germline CDR1 reads SGHDT; CDR2 reads YYEEEE. The CDR3 is made up of 13 amino acids. V shed 3 bases and J 2 bases; nucleotides not matched to a gene: 1. The DNA for the CDR3 is TGTGCCAGCAGCTACAGGGGAAACTATGGCTACACCTTC. It translates to CASSYRGNYGYTF.

This chain joins TRBV18 and TRBJ1-2; 7 nucleotides match TRBD1. This CDR3 has 14 residues. Germline values: CDR1 KGHSH, CDR2 LQKENI. Trimming cost V 6 bases and J 7 bases; bases outside gene matches: 11. The CDR3 reads CASSPGTDLFGYTF. The CDR3 coding sequence is TGTGCCAGCTCCCCGGGGACAGACCTCTTTGGCTACACCTTC.

A few counts support this clone. J is TRBJ2-2 and V is TRBV5-1; possibly TRBD1 for D (6 bases). Germline lookup yields CDR1 SGHRS and CDR2 YFSETQ. This CDR3 comprises 16 residues. Trimming stripped 4 bases from V and 6 bases from J, with 19 bases between. CDR3 nucleotides: TGCGCCAGCAGCACCGGACTCCCTAAGGGGGCCGGGGAGCTGTTTTTT. Protein: CASSTGLPKGAGELFF.

The chain links TRBV5-6 to TRBJ1-1, with D perhaps matching TRBD1 (6 bases). The germline V gene encodes CDR1 SGHDT and CDR2 YYEEEE. This CDR3 has 16 residues. V lost 4 bases, J lost 6 bases, and 22 bases lay in between. CDR3 residues: CASSPPGALQGAEAFF. The CDR3 DNA is TGTGCCAGCAGCCCCCCCGGCGCCCTACAGGGAGCTGAAGCTTTCTTT.

The rearrangement joins TRBV4-1 to TRBJ2-1, with D perhaps TRBD1 or TRBD2 (5 bases each). The CDR3 covers 13 residues. Trimming took 1 base from V and 10 from J, leaving 11 bases between them. CDR1 is MGHRA and CDR2 is YSYEKL in the germline V gene. CDR3 region: CASSQASRGEQFF. The CDR3 coding sequence is TGCGCCAGCAGCCAAGCTTCCCGGGGCGAGCAGTTCTTC.

J is TRBJ1-6 and V is TRBV25-1; 7 bases are a match to TRBD1. This CDR3 contains 13 residues. The germline CDR1 and CDR2 sequences are MGHDK and SYGVNS. With V trimmed by 6 bases and J by 10 bases, 6 bases remained unmatched. CDR3 coding DNA: TGTGCCAGCAGAGGGACAGCGTTATCACCCCTCCACTTT. Its protein product is CASRGTALSPLHF.

The chain links TRBV28 to TRBJ2-2; D not resolved. CDR3 length: 15 amino acids. Germline lookup yields CDR1 MDHEN and CDR2 SYDVKM. V gave up 5 bases and J gave up 3 bases, with 13 bases separating them. This CDR3 is CASSLQPPYTGELFF. DNA of the CDR3: TGTGCCAGCAGTCTCCAACCACCGTACACCGGGGAGCTGTTTTTT.

The CDR3 nucleotides read TGCGCCAGCAGTTCGAGCCCAGTCTCTGCGTCCTACGAGCAGTACTTC. This sequence encodes CASSSSPVSASYEQYF. The chain recombines TRBV4-1 with TRBJ2-7, with no clear D. From germline, CDR1 is MGHRA and CDR2 YSYEKL. V lost 6 bases and J lost 1, with 19 bases in between. This CDR3 contains 16 residues.

The gene calls are TRBV5-4 and TRBJ1-2, with TRBD1 matching 7 bases. V lost 7 bases, J lost 9 bases, and 12 bases stayed unmatched. Germline V lookup: CDR1 SGHNT, CDR2 YYREEE (reference sequence). This CDR3 is 13 amino acids long. The CDR3 bases are TGTGCCAGCTATTGGACAGGTCTTCCGCGCTACACCTTC. Translated, it gives CASYWTGLPRYTF.